The rows below give T cell receptor beta chains drawn from one sample of a study of technical replicates of blood from a handful of donors. The method was immunoSEQ multiplex PCR; TCRdb's version includes in-frame clones alone and lacks a portion of them. Of tens of thousands of clones in the sample, 95% to 97% were seen once. The specimen sequenced was T cells isolated from PBMCs. These receptors all stem from a human donor in good health. The conserved cysteine and the conserved F or W are not part of the CDR3 here. Some rows have no size entry. The others give once, few or many, or a class for an expanded clone.

v_call clone_size cdr3_aa
TRBV4-3 - ASSQDPGTRVHQETQY
TRBV5-1 - ASSENSGTGFNYEQY
TRBV9 once ASSVAPNPTSGSYEQY
TRBV9 - ASSATGFNEQF
TRBV5-1 - ASSLAGQGYT
TRBV6-5 - ASSYTGLAGVETQY
TRBV10-1 - ASSIPGQGTSNGEAF
TRBV27 once ASSYTSGLLENEQF
TRBV6-6 - ASSIQGFRNTEAF
TRBV4-1 - ASSQDTAETGELF
TRBV11-2 - ASSSGAGGNQPQH
TRBV13 - ASSRGQGRNQPQH
TRBV7-2 - ASSQGQGGNEQF
TRBV30 - AWSVGGVTEAF
TRBV11-1 - ASSWESDTQY
TRBV18 few ASSPGTVEAF
TRBV19 - ASSITPRGNTIY
TRBV6-5 - ASSYSSGTRTYEQY
TRBV30 - AWSSSVKWNEQF
TRBV7-9 - ASSPGGAVNEKLF
TRBV30 - AWTGSAYEQY
TRBV10-1 once ASSPRRFYGYT
TRBV6-5 - ASRGGQGIYEQY